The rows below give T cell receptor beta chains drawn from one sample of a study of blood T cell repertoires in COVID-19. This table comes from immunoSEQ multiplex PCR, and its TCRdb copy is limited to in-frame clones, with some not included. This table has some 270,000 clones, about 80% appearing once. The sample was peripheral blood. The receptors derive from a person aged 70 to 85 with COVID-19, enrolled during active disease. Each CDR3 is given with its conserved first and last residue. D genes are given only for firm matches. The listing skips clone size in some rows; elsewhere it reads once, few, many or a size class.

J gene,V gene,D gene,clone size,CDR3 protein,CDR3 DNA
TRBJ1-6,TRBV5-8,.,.,CASSSQGGASPLHF,TGTGCCAGCAGCTCCCAAGGGGGGGCTTCACCCCTCCACTTT
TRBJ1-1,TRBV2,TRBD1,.,CASSRDRQWGGTEAFF,TGTGCCAGCAGTCGGGACAGGCAGTGGGGGGGCACTGAAGCTTTCTTT
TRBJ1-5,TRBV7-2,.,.,CASSPGLSSNQPQHF,TGTGCCAGCAGCCCAGGGCTAAGTAGCAATCAGCCCCAGCATTTT
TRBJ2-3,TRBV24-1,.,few,CATSDHLAGGWGDTQYF,TGTGCCACCAGTGACCACCTCGCCGGGGGTTGGGGAGATACGCAGTATTTT
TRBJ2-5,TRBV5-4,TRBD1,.,CASSLGFRQGDQETQYF,TGTGCCAGCAGCTTGGGTTTTCGGCAGGGGGACCAAGAGACCCAGTACTTC
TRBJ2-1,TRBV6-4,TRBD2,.,CASPSGSRYEQFF,TGTGCCAGCCCTAGCGGGAGTCGGTATGAGCAGTTCTTC
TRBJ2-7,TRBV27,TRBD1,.,CASGSPGQGMRGEQYF,TGTGCCAGCGGATCTCCGGGACAGGGGATGCGCGGCGAGCAGTACTTC
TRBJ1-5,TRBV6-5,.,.,CAIGGRGSSNQPQHF,TGTGCCATAGGGGGAAGGGGGTCTAGCAATCAGCCCCAGCATTTT
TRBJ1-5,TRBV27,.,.,CASSSGYQPQHF,TGTGCCAGCAGTTCCGGGTACCAGCCCCAGCATTTT
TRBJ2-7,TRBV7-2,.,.,CASSPGIYEQYF,TGTGCCAGCAGCCCGGGTATCTACGAGCAGTACTTC
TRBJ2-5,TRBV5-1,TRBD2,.,CASSLAGERWETQYF,TGCGCCAGCAGCTTAGCGGGAGAACGCTGGGAGACCCAGTACTTC
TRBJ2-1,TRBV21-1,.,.,CASSKSDYNEQFF,TGTGCCAGCAGCAAATCAGATTACAATGAGCAGTTCTTC
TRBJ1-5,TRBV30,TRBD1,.,CAWSIQGNQPQHF,TGTGCCTGGAGCATACAGGGGAATCAGCCCCAGCATTTT
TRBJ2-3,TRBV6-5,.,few,CASRGREASTDTQYF,TGTGCCAGCAGGGGGCGGGAAGCTAGCACAGATACGCAGTATTTT
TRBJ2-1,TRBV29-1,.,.,CSVEDGAFTYNEQFF,TGCAGCGTTGAAGACGGAGCGTTTACCTACAATGAGCAGTTCTTC
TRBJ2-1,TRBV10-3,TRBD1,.,CAISGGTGATYNEQFF,TGTGCCATCAGTGGGGGGACAGGGGCCACCTACAATGAGCAGTTCTTC
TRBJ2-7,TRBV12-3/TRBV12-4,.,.,CASRYGTLYEQYF,TGTGCCAGCAGATACGGGACACTATACGAGCAGTACTTC
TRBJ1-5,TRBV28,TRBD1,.,CASRYRDRAGQPQHF,TGTGCCAGCAGATATCGGGACAGGGCGGGACAGCCCCAGCATTTT
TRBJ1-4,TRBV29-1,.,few,CSVSPGQPNEKLFF,TGCAGCGTTTCCCCGGGTCAGCCCAATGAAAAACTGTTTTTT
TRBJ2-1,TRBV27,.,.,CASSLREKYNEQFF,TGTGCCAGCAGTTTGAGGGAAAAATACAATGAGCAGTTCTTC
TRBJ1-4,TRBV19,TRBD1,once,CASSTGTARRQLFF,TGTGCCAGTAGTACCGGGACAGCCCGGCGGCAACTGTTTTTT
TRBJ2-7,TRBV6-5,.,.,CASRATPTGIHEQYF,TGTGCCAGCAGGGCAACTCCTACAGGGATCCACGAGCAGTACTTC
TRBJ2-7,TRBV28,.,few,CASSFRNSYEQYF,TGTGCCAGCAGTTTCAGAAATTCCTACGAGCAGTACTTC
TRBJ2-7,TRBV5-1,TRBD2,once,CASSFGTSASSVPYEQYF,TGCGCCAGCAGCTTTGGGACTAGCGCATCAAGCGTCCCCTACGAGCAGTACTTC
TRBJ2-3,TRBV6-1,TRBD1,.,CASSEEMGQGADTQYF,TGTGCCAGCAGTGAAGAAATGGGACAGGGGGCAGATACGCAGTATTTT
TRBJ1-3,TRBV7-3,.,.,CASSLTRGPGNTIYF,TGTGCCAGCAGCTTAACGCGGGGTCCTGGAAACACCATATATTTT
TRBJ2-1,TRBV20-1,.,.,CSASGMSGISYNEQFF,TGCAGTGCTAGTGGCATGTCGGGTATCTCCTACAATGAGCAGTTCTTC
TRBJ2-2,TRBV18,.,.,CASSPSRGSTGELFF,TGTGCCAGCTCACCAAGTCGGGGGAGCACCGGGGAGCTGTTTTTT
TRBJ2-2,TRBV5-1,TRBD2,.,CASSLVASGGAAGELFF,TGCGCCAGCAGCTTGGTGGCTAGCGGGGGGGCCGCCGGGGAGCTGTTTTTT
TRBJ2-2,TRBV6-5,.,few,CASRPSPITGELFF,TGTGCCAGCAGGCCCAGTCCGATCACCGGGGAGCTGTTTTTT
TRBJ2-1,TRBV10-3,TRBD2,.,CAISTSGRGNEQFF,TGTGCCATCAGTACTAGCGGGAGAGGAAATGAGCAGTTCTTC
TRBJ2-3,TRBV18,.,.,CASSPDMGGVAQYF,TGTGCCAGCTCACCGGATATGGGCGGGGTAGCGCAGTATTTT
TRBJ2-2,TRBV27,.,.,CASSFSGLTGELFF,TGTGCCAGCAGTTTTTCAGGGCTGACCGGGGAGCTGTTTTTT
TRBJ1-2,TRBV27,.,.,CASRELGRGYGYTF,TGTGCCAGCAGGGAGCTTGGACGGGGGTATGGCTACACCTTC
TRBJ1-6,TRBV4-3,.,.,CASSRGIADSPLHF,TGCGCCAGCAGCCGAGGGATAGCCGATTCACCCCTCCACTTT
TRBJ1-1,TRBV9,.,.,CASSASGTKNTEAFF,TGTGCCAGCAGCGCATCCGGGACAAAAAACACTGAAGCTTTCTTT
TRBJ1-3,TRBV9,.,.,CASSARTTLLSGNTIYF,TGTGCCAGCAGCGCCCGGACAACCCTGTTGTCTGGAAACACCATATATTTT
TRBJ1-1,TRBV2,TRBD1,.,CAVTGQGSTEAFF,TGTGCCGTTACAGGACAGGGCAGCACTGAAGCTTTCTTT
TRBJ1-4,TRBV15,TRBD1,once,CATASGGLAKLFF,TGTGCCACCGCGTCAGGGGGCCTTGCGAAACTGTTTTTT
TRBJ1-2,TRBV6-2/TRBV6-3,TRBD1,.,CASSDRVGYGYTF,TGTGCCAGCAGTGACAGGGTTGGCTATGGCTACACCTTC
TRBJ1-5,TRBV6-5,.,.,CASSYKWPSNQPQHF,TGTGCCAGCAGTTACAAGTGGCCCAGCAATCAGCCCCAGCATTTT
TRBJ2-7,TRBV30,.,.,CAWSGRDSLGEQYF,TGTGCCTGGAGTGGGAGGGACTCGCTGGGCGAGCAGTACTTC
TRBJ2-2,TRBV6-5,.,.,CASSDTGPAGELFF,TGTGCCAGCAGCGACACAGGGCCCGCCGGGGAGCTGTTTTTT
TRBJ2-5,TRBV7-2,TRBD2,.,CASSSGTSGGVQETQYF,TGTGCCAGCAGCTCCGGGACTAGCGGGGGGGTCCAAGAGACCCAGTACTTC
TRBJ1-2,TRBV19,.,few,CASSIFGRALNGYTF,TGTGCCAGTAGTATATTCGGCAGAGCGCTGAATGGCTACACCTTC
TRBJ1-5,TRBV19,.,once,CASKIAENSNQPQHF,TGTGCCAGTAAGATCGCTGAGAATAGCAATCAGCCCCAGCATTTT
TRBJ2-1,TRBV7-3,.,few,CASSLAEHNEQFF,TGTGCCAGCAGCTTAGCGGAGCACAATGAGCAGTTCTTC
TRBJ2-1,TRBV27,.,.,CASSLGGSSYNEQFF,TGTGCCAGCAGTTTAGGGGGGTCCTCCTACAATGAGCAGTTCTTC
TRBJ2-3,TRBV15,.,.,CATSRVSPDTQYF,TGTGCCACCAGCAGGGTTAGCCCAGATACGCAGTATTTT